This T cell receptor (beta chain) was recorded in a study of blood T cell repertoires in COVID-19. Enrollees, about 18 to 90 years old, lived in 24 US areas. This clone has just one count. Some clones are missing from TCRdb's copy, which holds only in-frame ones; the method was immunoSEQ multiplex PCR. The data show 260,000 or so clones, roughly 85% seen once. The CDR3 length is 14 residues. Trimming cost V 2 bases and J 4 bases, with 9 bases left between them. Germline assignment: CDR1 MNHEY and CDR2 SVGAGI. The receptor was isolated from a middle-aged woman who had been exposed to COVID-19. This chain uses TRBV6-5 with TRBJ1-5; the D gene is possibly TRBD1 (6 bases). The material sequenced was PBMCs or T cells enriched from blood (not recorded which). In DNA, the CDR3 is TGTGCCAGCAGTTACCAGGGGTGGAATCAGCCCCAGCATTTT. This encodes CASSYQGWNQPQHF.